This T cell receptor beta chain is drawn from a study of response to subunit inactivated influenza vaccine. The study's findings and limits: After each seasonal influenza vaccination, few new T cells are recruited, the authors suggested.

TCRdb ran MiXCR on the RT-PCR reads and lists one entry per CDR3 protein. The sample contains 550,000 to 650,000 distinct CDR3 sequences, approximately 12% of which appear only once. In this sample, this clonotype turned up a few times. Its antigen is not known. The germline gives CDR1 KGHSH, CDR2 LQKENI. This CDR3 is 12 amino acids long. Trimming left V 3 bases short and J 5 bases short, with 5 bases between. This rearrangement joins TRBV18 to TRBJ2-4, with no clear D. The sequence was collected from a man between 50 and 59 years old who received an inactivated influenza vaccine. This specimen was PBMCs from blood, taken on the day of vaccination. The CDR3 loop is CASSPSENIQYF. For the CDR3, the DNA is TGTGCCAGCTCACCCTCGGAAAACATTCAGTACTTC.